Below, 30 T cell receptor beta chains from the same sample are listed, as sequenced in a study of control samples from healthy donors and cancer patients. Data came from immunoSEQ multiplex PCR; TCRdb stores just in-frame clones and leaves some out. Of tens of thousands of clones in the sample, approximately 91% were seen once. Sequenced: PBMCs. The receptor source for this set is a man aged 50 to 60 with lung cancer.

This clone showed up just once. This rearrangement joins TRBV29-1 to TRBJ2-7; 8 bases are shared with TRBD2. Per germline, CDR1 SQVTM and CDR2 ANQGSEA. V lost 3 bases, J lost 3 bases, and 10 bases stayed unmatched. This CDR3 comprises 15 residues. The CDR3 nucleotides are TGCAGCGTTGAGGGGGCGCGGGGGGATGGCTACGAGCAGTACTTC. Its translation: CSVEGARGDGYEQYF.

J is TRBJ2-2 and V is TRBV27; D ambiguous. CDR1 and CDR2 from the germline V gene are MNHEY and SMNVEV (reference sequence). Trimming left V 5 bases short and J 1 base short, with 8 bases between. This CDR3 comprises 14 residues. The CDR3 region has the DNA TGTGCCAGCAGTCGCCAGATGAACACCGGGGAGCTGTTTTTT. Its protein is CASSRQMNTGELFF.

This chain uses TRBV3-1 (or the pseudogene TRBV3-2) with TRBJ2-7, with 8 bases that match TRBD1. CDR1 LGHDT and CDR2 YNNKEL come from the germline V gene (reference sequence). Unmatched junction bases numbered 12, after V lost 5 bases and J lost 9 bases. CDR3 length: 14 residues. The chain's CDR3 is CASSVDRGFSRQYF. The DNA of the CDR3 is TGTGCCAGCAGCGTTGACAGGGGATTCTCGAGGCAGTACTTC.

This chain connects TRBV6-4 to TRBJ1-5, with a weak D call TRBD1 (5 bases). Germline loops: CDR1 MRHNA, CDR2 SNTAGT. The CDR3 has 16 residues. V dropped 7 bases and J dropped 4 bases, with 20 bases sitting between them. The CDR3 region has the DNA TGTGCCAGCAATAAAGTCAGGGAGAAGGAAAATCAGCCCCAGCATTTT. It translates to CASNKVREKENQPQHF.

The V call is TRBV10-3, the J call TRBJ2-2, with D perhaps assigned TRBD1 or TRBD2 (6 bases each). The CDR3 has 13 amino acids. V lost 11 bases and J lost 5, with 15 bases in between. CDR1 and CDR2 from the germline V gene are ENHRY and SYGVKD. The CDR3 DNA is TGTGCCCCTAAGGGGGGCCGGACCGGGGAGCTGTTTTTT. Protein: CAPKGGRTGELFF.

V is TRBV9 and J is TRBJ2-5, with D possibly TRBD2 on 5 matching bases. The CDR3 contains 14 residues. CDR1 and CDR2 from the germline V gene are SGDLS and YYNGEE. Trimming took off 4 bases at V and 1 base at J, with 11 bases between the two ends. The CDR3 here is CASSPWETQETQYF. The CDR3 DNA is TGTGCCAGCAGCCCTTGGGAGACCCAAGAGACCCAGTACTTC.

The chain carries TRBV9 and TRBJ2-1; 9 bases match TRBD2. Trimming took 6 bases from V and 8 from J; bases not matched to a gene: 9. Germline values: CDR1 SGDLS, CDR2 YYNGEE. The CDR3 has 14 amino acids. The CDR3 DNA reads as TGTGCCAGCACCGGCTCTAGCGGGGACCATGAGCAGTTCTTC. Amino acid sequence: CASTGSSGDHEQFF.

The genes are TRBV4-3 and TRBJ1-1; D unresolved. The V end lost 0 bases, the J end lost 0 bases, and 11 bases lay between the germline ends. The germline V gene encodes CDR1 LGHNA and CDR2 YSLEER. The CDR3 is 16 residues long. CDR3 in DNA: TGCGCCAGCAGCCAAGATCGAGGCGGCCTGAACACTGAAGCTTTCTTT. Residues: CASSQDRGGLNTEAFF.

V and J are TRBV20-1 and TRBJ1-1; TRBD1 aligns across 10 bases. V shed 3 bases and J 0 bases; nucleotides not matched to a gene: 13. The germline V gene encodes CDR1 DFQATT and CDR2 SNEGSKA (reference sequence). This CDR3 comprises 18 residues. The CDR3 sequence is CSASDRGQGFGMNTEAFF. DNA for the CDR3: TGCAGTGCTAGTGACAGGGGGCAGGGGTTTGGGATGAACACTGAAGCTTTCTTT.

The CDR3 DNA follows: TGTGCCAGCAGTCCCACTAGCGGGGGGTTCAATGAGCAGTTCTTC. It is translated as CASSPTSGGFNEQFF. The gene calls are TRBV9 and TRBJ2-1, with 12 nucleotides matching TRBD2. The germline CDR1 and CDR2 sequences are SGDLS and YYNGEE. The junction had 6 bases not matched to a gene; V was cut back by 5 bases and J by 6 bases. The length of the CDR3 is 15 residues.

The chain couples TRBV18 to TRBJ1-3, with 11 bases aligning to TRBD1. The CDR3 has 19 amino acids. The J segment lost 0 bases and the V segment lost 3 bases, leaving 10 bases of the junction unmatched. Germline V lookup: CDR1 KGHSH, CDR2 LQKENI. CDR3 sequence (DNA): TGTGCCAGCTCACCTAGGACAGGGGGCGCTGGAACCTCTGGAAACACCATATATTTT. Residues: CASSPRTGGAGTSGNTIYF.

The chain links TRBV7-9 to TRBJ1-1, with a tentative D call TRBD1 (5 bases). With 1 base removed from V and 8 bases from J, the gap between germline ends came to 17 bases. CDR1 is SEHNR, CDR2 FQNEAQ, per germline (reference sequence). The CDR3 loop spans 15 amino acids. The CDR3 region has the DNA TGTGCCAGCAGCTTAGTTGCAGCGTTTGGGGGGGAAGCTTTCTTT. This codes for CASSLVAAFGGEAFF.

This clone was counted once. The chain has TRBV11-2 and TRBJ2-3, with unresolved D. Trimming shortened V by 5 bases and J by 9 bases, and 12 bases separated the two germline ends. Germline V CDR1 and CDR2: SGHAT, FQNNGV. The CDR3 is 12 residues long. The CDR3 nucleotides are TGTGCCAGCAGCCGCGTGGAGATGACGCAGTATTTT. It translates to CASSRVEMTQYF.

The V call is TRBV24-1, the J call TRBJ1-5; D is perhaps TRBD1 (5 bases). The V end lost 4 bases, the J end lost 5 bases, and 11 bases lay between the germline ends. The CDR3 is 14 residues long. Per the germline V gene, CDR1 is KGHDR and CDR2 is SFDVKD. The CDR3 here is CATSERGHDQPQHF. The CDR3 DNA reads as TGTGCCACCAGTGAACGCGGACACGATCAGCCCCAGCATTTT.

V usage is TRBV7-9 and J usage is TRBJ1-4; D unresolved. V was clipped by 5 bases and J by 8 bases, with 30 bases between them. Germline V gene lookup returns CDR1 SEHNR and CDR2 FQNEAQ (reference sequence). There are 19 residues in the CDR3. The CDR3 DNA is TGTGCCAGCAGCCCCCGCCCTGCCCCGCCGCCCCGGAGAGGGGAAAAACTGTTTTTT. As protein: CASSPRPAPPPRRGEKLFF.

The chain has TRBV27 and TRBJ2-2; the match to TRBD2 covers 8 bases. V gave up 5 bases and J gave up 3 bases; unmatched junction bases: 5. The CDR3 runs 15 residues. Per germline, CDR1 MNHEY and CDR2 SMNVEV (reference sequence). CDR3 protein: CASSVFGGDTGELFF. CDR3 in DNA: TGTGCCAGCAGTGTGTTCGGGGGGGACACCGGGGAGCTGTTTTTT.

The gene calls are TRBV7-3 and TRBJ1-1; D remains unclear. CDR1 and CDR2 (germline): SGHTA, FQGTGA. The CDR3 totals 13 residues. Trimming stripped 5 bases from V and 2 bases from J, with 9 bases between. The CDR3 spells CASSNDLNTEAFF. CDR3 sequence (DNA): TGTGCCAGCAGCAATGACTTAAACACTGAAGCTTTCTTT.

V and J are TRBV10-2 and TRBJ1-5; tentatively, D is TRBD1 (5 bases). Per germline, CDR1 WSHSY and CDR2 SAAADI. V shed 6 bases and J shed 4 bases, with 10 bases lying between them. This CDR3 spans 13 amino acids. The CDR3 region is CASRGAENQPQHF. The CDR3 DNA is TGCGCCAGCAGAGGGGCAGAGAATCAGCCCCAGCATTTT.

This chain uses TRBV10-3 with TRBJ2-2; TRBD1 or TRBD2 may be the D gene (6 bases each). V lost 10 bases and J 7 bases, leaving 19 bases between the germline ends. Germline CDR1 is ENHRY and CDR2 is SYGVKD. This CDR3 has 14 residues. Written as DNA, the CDR3 is TGTGCCACCTGGTCGGGGGCGGACATCGGGGAGCTGTTTTTT. Encoded protein: CATWSGADIGELFF.

CDR3 DNA: TGTGCCAGCAGTTACCCATTGACAGGTAACGTCTACGAGCAGTACTTC. Its translation: CASSYPLTGNVYEQYF. The chain joins TRBV6-5 to TRBJ2-7; weak D call: TRBD1 (6 bases). CDR1 MNHEY and CDR2 SVGAGI come from the germline V gene. Trimming removed 2 bases from V and 3 bases from J, with 17 bases in between. The CDR3 has 16 amino acids.

This clone was recorded only once. V gene TRBV28 combines with J gene TRBJ1-2; 7 nucleotides line up with TRBD1. Losses at the gene ends were 2 bases for V and 4 bases for J; bases not matched to a gene: 7. The CDR3 covers 15 residues. From germline, CDR1 is MDHEN and CDR2 SYDVKM. The DNA of the CDR3 is TGTGCCAGCAGTTTAGCGACAGGGATCTTCTATGGCTACACCTTC. It yields the protein CASSLATGIFYGYTF.

The rearrangement links TRBV15 to TRBJ2-3, with D perhaps TRBD1 (6 bases). CDR1 is LNHNV and CDR2 is YYDKDF in the germline V gene (reference sequence). This CDR3 spans 15 amino acids. The V end was cut by 5 bases, the J end by 4 bases, with 16 bases between. CDR3 in amino acids: CATSQGWGPPDTQYF. The DNA for the CDR3 is TGTGCCACCAGCCAGGGGTGGGGGCCCCCAGATACGCAGTATTTT.

The chain carries TRBV10-3 and TRBJ2-1, with 8 bases lining up with TRBD1. The ends lost 9 bases at V and 9 bases at J; junction bases unmatched: 13. In germline, CDR1 is ENHRY, CDR2 SYGVKD. The CDR3 runs 14 residues. The CDR3 sequence: CAISPGQASSEQFF. CDR3 bases: TGTGCCATTTCCCCGGGACAGGCAAGTTCTGAGCAGTTCTTC.

The chain recombines TRBV7-6 with TRBJ2-1, with D possibly TRBD2 on 6 matching bases. Germline V CDR1 and CDR2: SGHVS, FNYEAQ. The V end was cut by 1 base, the J end by 7 bases, with 17 bases between. The CDR3 is 16 residues long. CDR3 amino acids: CASSLEVVAAGNEQFF. CDR3 in DNA: TGTGCCAGCAGCTTAGAGGTGGTAGCGGCAGGGAATGAGCAGTTCTTC.

The chain links TRBV30 to TRBJ1-6; D is possibly TRBD1 (5 bases). Germline loops: CDR1 GTSNPN, CDR2 SVGIG (reference sequence). Trimming removed 1 base at V and 2 bases at J, with 12 bases between. The CDR3 consists of 16 residues. The CDR3 nucleotides read TGTGCCTGGAGTGATGGCAGGGCGGCCTATAATTCACCCCTCCACTTT. Its translation: CAWSDGRAAYNSPLHF.

In this sample, this clone turned up once. The chain carries TRBV5-1 and TRBJ1-2, with D maybe TRBD1 (5 bases). Trimming took 4 bases from V and 4 from J, leaving 11 bases between them. The germline V gene encodes CDR1 SGHRS and CDR2 YFSETQ. The CDR3 contains 13 residues. This CDR3 is CASSDDGTYGYTF. The CDR3 nucleotides read TGCGCCAGCAGCGATGACGGGACCTATGGCTACACCTTC.

Only one count was recorded for this clone. The chain uses TRBV28 and TRBJ2-5; 7 bases fit TRBD2. This CDR3 contains 15 residues. Germline-derived CDR1 and CDR2 are MDHEN and SYDVKM. V trimming: 6 bases; J trimming: 2 bases; junction bases outside the gene matches: 9. CDR3 nucleotides: TGTGCCAGCAGCTGGGGGGGGACGGCACAAGAGACCCAGTACTTC. It is translated as CASSWGGTAQETQYF.

This chain joins TRBV12-1 and TRBJ1-1. TRBV12-1 is annotated as a pseudogene. This CDR3 comprises 15 residues. The CDR3 nucleotides read TGTGCCAGCAGCTTTGAGGGAGGGGAAGTCTCTGAAGCTTTCTTT. Encoded protein: CASSFEGGEVSEAFF.

This clone has a handful of counts. The chain combines TRBV4-1 with TRBJ1-6, with TRBD1 identical over 8 bases. Losses at the gene ends were 3 bases for V and 5 bases for J; bases not matched to a gene: 6. This CDR3 is 16 amino acids long. The germline V gene has CDR1 MGHRA and CDR2 YSYEKL. The CDR3 region has the DNA TGCGCCAGCAGCCAGGGGACAGGAGACAATAATTCACCCCTCCACTTT. This sequence encodes CASSQGTGDNNSPLHF.

This chain links TRBV6-5 with TRBJ2-7; no reliable D call. This CDR3 is 13 amino acids long. From germline, CDR1 is MNHEY and CDR2 SVGAGI. The V end was cut by 6 bases, the J end by 7 bases, with 16 bases between. CDR3 residues: CASRSSSRSEQYF. The CDR3 DNA is TGTGCCAGCAGGTCCTCATCGAGGTCGGAGCAGTACTTC.